The rows below give T cell receptor beta chains drawn from one sample of a study of T cells in tumors after PD-1 blockade. Assay: immunoSEQ multiplex PCR; the TCRdb copy retains only in-frame clones and omits some. In the table there are about 63,000 clones, approximately 74% of which are singletons. Sequenced material: PBMCs, taken after anti-PD-1 treatment. These receptors were obtained from a human donor with basal cell carcinoma. Both conserved end residues are part of each CDR3.

j_call | v_call | cdr3_aa
TRBJ2-3 | TRBV5-1 | CASSLFSVPDTQYF
TRBJ2-7 | TRBV14 | CASSQFYEQYF
TRBJ2-4 | TRBV2 | CASSLMDIQYF
TRBJ1-1 | TRBV30 | CAWTELGGRTEAFF
TRBJ1-5 | TRBV5-1 | CASSLGTGYNQPQHF
TRBJ2-2 | TRBV10-3 | CAISDPTSSTGELFF
TRBJ2-5 | TRBV5-1 | CASSLGGTDPWETQYF
TRBJ1-1 | TRBV6-1 | CASSDWQYTEAFF
TRBJ2-7 | TRBV28 | CASSFLPRDEQYF
TRBJ2-7 | TRBV7-6 | CASSLVRMGEQYF
TRBJ1-2 | TRBV5-1 | CASSLGQLNYGYTF